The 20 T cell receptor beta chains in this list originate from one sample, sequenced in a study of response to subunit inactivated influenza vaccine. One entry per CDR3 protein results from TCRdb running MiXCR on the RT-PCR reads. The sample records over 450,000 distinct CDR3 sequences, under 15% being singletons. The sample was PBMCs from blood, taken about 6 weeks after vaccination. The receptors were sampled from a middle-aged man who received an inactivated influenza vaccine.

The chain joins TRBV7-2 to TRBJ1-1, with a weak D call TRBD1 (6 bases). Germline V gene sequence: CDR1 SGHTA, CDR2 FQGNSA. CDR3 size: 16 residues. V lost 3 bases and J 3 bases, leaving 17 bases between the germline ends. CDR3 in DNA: TGTGCCAGCAGCTTGGGATCGCCCGGGGGGCACACTGAAGCTTTCTTT. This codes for CASSLGSPGGHTEAFF. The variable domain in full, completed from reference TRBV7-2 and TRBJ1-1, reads GAGVSQSPSNKVTEKGKDVELRCDPISGHTALYWYRQSLGQGLEFLIYFQGNSAPDKSGLPSDRFSAERTGGSVSTLTIQRTQQEDSAVYLCASSLGSPGGHTEAFFGQGTRLTVV.

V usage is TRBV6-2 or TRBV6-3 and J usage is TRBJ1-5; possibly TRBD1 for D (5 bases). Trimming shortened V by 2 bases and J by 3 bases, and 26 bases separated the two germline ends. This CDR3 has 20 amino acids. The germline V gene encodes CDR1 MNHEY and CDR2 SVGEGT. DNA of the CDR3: TGTGCCAGCAGTTACCCGAATATTAGGGGCGGCCTTAGAGACAATCAGCCCCAGCATTTT. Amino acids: CASSYPNIRGGLRDNQPQHF.

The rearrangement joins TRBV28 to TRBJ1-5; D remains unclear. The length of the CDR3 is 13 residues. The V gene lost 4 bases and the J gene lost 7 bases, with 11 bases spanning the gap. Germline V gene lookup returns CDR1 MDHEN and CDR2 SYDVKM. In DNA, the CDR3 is TGTGCCAGCAGTTCCCCCGGGATCCAGCCCCAGCATTTT. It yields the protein CASSSPGIQPQHF.

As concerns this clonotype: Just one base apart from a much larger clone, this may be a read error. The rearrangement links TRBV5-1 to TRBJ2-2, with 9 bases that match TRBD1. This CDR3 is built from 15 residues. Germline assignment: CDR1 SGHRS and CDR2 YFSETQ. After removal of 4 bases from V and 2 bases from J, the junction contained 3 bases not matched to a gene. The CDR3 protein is CASSQTGGNTGELFF. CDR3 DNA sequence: TGCGCCAGCAGCCAGACAGGGGGTAACACCGGGGAGCTGTTTTTT.

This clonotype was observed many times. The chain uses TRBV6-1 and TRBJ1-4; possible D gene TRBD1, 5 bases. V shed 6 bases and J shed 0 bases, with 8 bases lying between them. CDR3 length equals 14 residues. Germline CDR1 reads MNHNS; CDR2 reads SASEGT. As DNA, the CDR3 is TGTGCCAGCAGGCTGGGGGCAACTAATGAAAAACTGTTTTTT. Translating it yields CASRLGATNEKLFF.

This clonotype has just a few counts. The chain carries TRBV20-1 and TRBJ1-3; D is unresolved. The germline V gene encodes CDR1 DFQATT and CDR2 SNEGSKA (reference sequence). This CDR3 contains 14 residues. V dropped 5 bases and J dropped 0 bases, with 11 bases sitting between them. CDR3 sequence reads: CSAYLGSSGNTIYF. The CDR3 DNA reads TGCAGTGCTTATTTGGGGAGCTCTGGAAACACCATATATTTT.

CDR3 amino acids: CASSQSDTYSGANVLTF. The CDR3 DNA reads as TGCGCCAGCAGCCAATCGGACACGTACTCTGGGGCCAACGTCCTGACTTTC. The chain has TRBV4-1 and TRBJ2-6; tentatively, D is TRBD1 (5 bases). Germline V gives CDR1 MGHRA, CDR2 YSYEKL. The CDR3 spans 17 residues. Trimming took off 2 bases at V and 0 bases at J, with 11 bases between the two ends.

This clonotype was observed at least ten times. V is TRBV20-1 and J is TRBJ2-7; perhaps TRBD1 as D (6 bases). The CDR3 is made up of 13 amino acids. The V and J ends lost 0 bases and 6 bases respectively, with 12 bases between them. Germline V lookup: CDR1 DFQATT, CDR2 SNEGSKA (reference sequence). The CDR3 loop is CSAREGGVSEQYF. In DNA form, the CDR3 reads TGCAGTGCTAGAGAAGGGGGAGTTAGCGAGCAGTACTTC.

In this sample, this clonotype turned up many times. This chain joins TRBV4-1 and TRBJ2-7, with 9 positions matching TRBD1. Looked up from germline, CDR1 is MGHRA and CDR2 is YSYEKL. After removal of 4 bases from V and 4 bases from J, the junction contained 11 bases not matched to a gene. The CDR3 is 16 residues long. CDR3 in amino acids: CASSRDGGQGLYEQYF. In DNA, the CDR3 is TGCGCCAGCAGCCGCGACGGGGGACAGGGACTATACGAGCAGTACTTC.

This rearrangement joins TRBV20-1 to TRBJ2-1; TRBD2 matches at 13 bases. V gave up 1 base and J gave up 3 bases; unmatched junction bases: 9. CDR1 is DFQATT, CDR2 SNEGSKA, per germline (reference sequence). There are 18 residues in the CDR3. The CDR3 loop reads CSARGGLAGALIYNEQFF. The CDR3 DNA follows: TGCAGTGCTAGAGGCGGACTAGCGGGGGCCCTTATCTACAATGAGCAGTTCTTC.

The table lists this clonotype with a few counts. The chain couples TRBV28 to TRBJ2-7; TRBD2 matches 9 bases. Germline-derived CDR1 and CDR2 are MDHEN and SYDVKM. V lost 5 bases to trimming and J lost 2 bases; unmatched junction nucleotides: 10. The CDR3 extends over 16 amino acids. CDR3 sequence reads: CASSELAGLQAYEQYF. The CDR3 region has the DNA TGTGCCAGCAGTGAACTAGCGGGCCTCCAAGCCTACGAGCAGTACTTC.

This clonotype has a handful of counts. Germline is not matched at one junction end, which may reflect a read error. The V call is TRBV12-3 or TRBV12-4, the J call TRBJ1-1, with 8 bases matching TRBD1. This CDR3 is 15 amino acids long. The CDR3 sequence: CASSVAGGWDTEAFF. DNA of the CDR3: TGTGCCAGCAGTGTAGCAGGGGGCTGGGACACTGAAGCTTTCTTT.

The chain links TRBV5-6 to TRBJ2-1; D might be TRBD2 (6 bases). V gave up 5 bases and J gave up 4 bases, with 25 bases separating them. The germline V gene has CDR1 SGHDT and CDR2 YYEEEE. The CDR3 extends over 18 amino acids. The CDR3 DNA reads TGTGCCAGCAGTAACAACCCGAGCAGCGGGCCGCCTTACAATGAGCAGTTCTTC. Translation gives CASSNNPSSGPPYNEQFF.

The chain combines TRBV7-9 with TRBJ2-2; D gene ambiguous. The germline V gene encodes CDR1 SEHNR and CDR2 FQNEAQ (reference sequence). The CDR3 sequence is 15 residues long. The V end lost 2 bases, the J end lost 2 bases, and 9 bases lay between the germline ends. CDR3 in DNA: TGTGCCAGCAGCTTACAAGACCCAAACACCGGGGAGCTGTTTTTT. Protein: CASSLQDPNTGELFF.

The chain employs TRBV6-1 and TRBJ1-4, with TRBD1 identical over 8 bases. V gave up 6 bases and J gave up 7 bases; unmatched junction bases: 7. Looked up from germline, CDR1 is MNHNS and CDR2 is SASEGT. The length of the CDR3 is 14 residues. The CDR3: CASSPRQGSEKLFF. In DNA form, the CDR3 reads TGTGCCAGCAGCCCCAGACAGGGGAGTGAAAAACTGTTTTTT.

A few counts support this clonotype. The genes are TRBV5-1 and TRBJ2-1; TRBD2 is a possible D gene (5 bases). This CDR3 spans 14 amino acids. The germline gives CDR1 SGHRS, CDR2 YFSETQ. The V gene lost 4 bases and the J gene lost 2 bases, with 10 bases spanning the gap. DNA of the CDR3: TGCGCCAGCAGCCAAACCGGGACCTACAATGAGCAGTTCTTC. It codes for CASSQTGTYNEQFF.

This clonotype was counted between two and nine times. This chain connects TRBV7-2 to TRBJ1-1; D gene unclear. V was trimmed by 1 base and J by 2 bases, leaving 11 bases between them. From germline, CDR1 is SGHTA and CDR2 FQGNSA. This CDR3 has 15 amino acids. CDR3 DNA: TGTGCCAGCAGCTTAGAGCGGATTATAAACACTGAAGCTTTCTTT. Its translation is CASSLERIINTEAFF.

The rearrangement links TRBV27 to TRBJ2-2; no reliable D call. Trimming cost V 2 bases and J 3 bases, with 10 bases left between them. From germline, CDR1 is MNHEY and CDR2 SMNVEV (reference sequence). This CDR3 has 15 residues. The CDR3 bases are TGTGCCAGCAGTTTAGTTAGCTATTACACCGGGGAGCTGTTTTTT. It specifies CASSLVSYYTGELFF.

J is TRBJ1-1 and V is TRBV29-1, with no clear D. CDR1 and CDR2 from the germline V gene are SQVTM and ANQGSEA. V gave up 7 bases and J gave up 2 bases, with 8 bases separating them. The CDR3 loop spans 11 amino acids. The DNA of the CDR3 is TGCAGCGCCACCGCAAACACTGAAGCTTTCTTT. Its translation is CSATANTEAFF.

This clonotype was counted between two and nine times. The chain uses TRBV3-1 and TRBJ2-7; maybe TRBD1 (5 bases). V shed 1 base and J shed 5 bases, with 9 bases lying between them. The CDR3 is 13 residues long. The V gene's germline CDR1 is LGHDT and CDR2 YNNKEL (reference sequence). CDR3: CASSQVPGNEQYF. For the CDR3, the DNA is TGTGCCAGCAGCCAAGTTCCAGGGAACGAGCAGTACTTC.